This T cell receptor (beta chain) was identified in a study of cytomegalovirus exposure and HLA in healthy donors. Study results and limitations: The authors enumerated over 150 TCR beta chains as linked to cytomegalovirus. Specificity for CMV antigens was confirmed in vitro for a few of the CMV-associated chains.

The V gene lost 9 bases and the J gene lost 4 bases, with 12 bases spanning the gap. In germline, CDR1 is MNHNS, CDR2 SASEGT. The CDR3 has 12 amino acids. This table comes from immunoSEQ multiplex PCR, and its TCRdb copy is limited to in-frame clones, with some not included. Of approximately 150,000 clones in the sample, roughly nine tenths were seen once. A remark on this clone: Its matching antigen is unknown.

Separate from the approximately 700-subject first cohort was the roughly 130-subject validation cohort, to which the donors belonged. The gene calls are TRBV6-1 and TRBJ1-2, with D hard to call. What was sequenced was PBMCs. The receptor was derived from a man between 18 and 35 years old in good health and CMV-seronegative. The CDR3: CASQQFIYGYTF. CDR3 nucleotide sequence: TGTGCCAGTCAACAGTTTATCTATGGCTACACCTTC.